Sequencing of this T cell receptor beta chain was carried out in a study of human T cells and chemical hapten exposure. On the study more broadly: Small volume differences among pooled libraries mainly caused per-sample TCR yield variation.

As concerns this clonotype: Antigen: not known.

What the library attached to individual cDNA molecules were unique molecular identifiers. Authors' methods: Samples held a median of approximately 96,000 TCRs, range about 23,224–690,600. TCRdb itself ran the RACE reads through MiXCR, one entry per CDR3 protein. These V and J calls originate from TCRdb's pipeline instead of the authors' own analysis. The sample has 30,000 to 40,000 distinct CDR3 sequences, 5.5% seen once. Regarding the study as a whole: The number of TCRs above 1 in 1000 frequency did not change after DPC sensitization.

Time point meaning: healthy volunteer bleed at 6 weeks. Unfractionated whole blood was the source from which total RNA was extracted. The sequence was collected from a human donor in good health. Some clones in this sample may be carry-over from other donors' samples. The sample consisted of whole blood.

The CDR3 loop reads CSVTSGDTQYF. Here the CDR3 DNA reads TGCAGCGTAACAAGCGGAGATACGCAGTATTTT. The rearrangement links TRBV29-1 to TRBJ2-3; TRBD2 might be the D (5 bases). The CDR3 is made up of 11 amino acids. V was shortened by 6 bases and J by 5 bases, with 9 bases between the two germline ends. Germline CDR1 SQVTM, CDR2 ANQGSEA.